These 24 T cell receptor beta chains were sequenced from one sample in a study of blood T cell repertoires in COVID-19. TCRdb keeps only in-frame clones here, not all; method: immunoSEQ multiplex PCR. The sample lists around 25,000 clones, 88% occurring once. Sequencing input: peripheral blood. The receptors derive from a woman between 45 and 65 years old with active COVID-19.

The rearrangement uses TRBV27 and TRBJ2-1; D is unresolved. The germline gives CDR1 MNHEY, CDR2 SMNVEV (reference sequence). The V gene lost 5 bases and the J gene lost 9 bases, with 8 bases spanning the gap. The CDR3 is 11 residues long. In nucleotides, the CDR3 is TGTGCCAGCAGTAAGTTCGGTGAGCAGTTCTTC. It translates to CASSKFGEQFF.

The CDR3 region is CASSEGLSGNTIYF. CDR3 sequence (DNA): TGCGCCAGCAGCGAGGGACTCTCTGGAAACACCATATATTTT. The chain couples TRBV5-1 to TRBJ1-3, with a possible D match to TRBD1 (5 bases). The ends were cut back, 4 bases at V and 0 bases at J, with 8 bases in the middle. The CDR3 sequence is 14 residues long. Germline CDR1 and CDR2: SGHRS and YFSETQ.

The rearrangement links TRBV5-4 to TRBJ2-7, with TRBD2 identical over 10 bases. V gave up 0 bases and J gave up 6 bases; unmatched junction bases: 9. The CDR3 runs 16 residues. Germline lookup yields CDR1 SGHNT and CDR2 YYREEE (reference sequence). In DNA, the CDR3 is TGTGCCAGCAGCTTGGAATCTAGCGGGAGACTCCGCGAGCAGTACTTC. This gives the protein CASSLESSGRLREQYF.

This chain connects TRBV11-1 to TRBJ1-2; 11 bases are shared with TRBD1. Germline trimming cut 4 bases from V and 2 bases from J; bases unmatched to any gene: 6. Germline assignment: CDR1 SGHAT and CDR2 FQDESV (reference sequence). The CDR3 runs 16 residues. As DNA, the CDR3 is TGTGCCAGCAGCTCCGGACAGGGGGCGGCAAACTATGGCTACACCTTC. Translating it yields CASSSGQGAANYGYTF.

This chain connects TRBV7-8 to TRBJ1-5; a possible D gene is TRBD1 (6 bases). Germline lookup yields CDR1 SGHVS and CDR2 FQNEAQ. The CDR3 extends over 14 amino acids. With 6 bases removed from V and 5 bases from J, the gap between germline ends came to 14 bases. DNA of the CDR3: TGTGCCAGCAGTCCACACAGGGTGGATCAGCCCCAGCATTTT. Protein sequence: CASSPHRVDQPQHF.

The rearrangement uses TRBV7-8 and TRBJ1-4, with D tentatively TRBD1 (5 bases). Trimming stripped 1 base from V and 13 bases from J, with 22 bases between. Per germline, CDR1 SGHVS and CDR2 FQNEAQ. The CDR3 length is 16 residues. The CDR3 here is CASSLEGQGFPQGLFF. The DNA for the CDR3 is TGTGCCAGCAGCTTAGAGGGGCAGGGCTTCCCCCAAGGACTGTTTTTT.

The V gene is TRBV19, the J gene TRBJ2-1; no reliable D call. Trimming cost V 6 bases and J 2 bases, with 11 bases left between them. The CDR3 length is 14 residues. Germline V gene data show CDR1 as LNHDA and CDR2 as SQIVND (reference sequence). The CDR3 sequence is CASRKSSAYNEQFF. For the CDR3, the DNA is TGTGCCAGTAGGAAAAGTTCGGCCTACAATGAGCAGTTCTTC.

The chain employs TRBV9 and TRBJ2-1, with 7 bases lining up with TRBD2. J lost 6 bases, V lost 0 bases, and 12 bases had no gene match. This CDR3 has 17 residues. The germline CDR1 and CDR2 sequences are SGDLS and YYNGEE. This CDR3 is CASSVATRTRSGNEQFF. In nucleotides, the CDR3 is TGTGCCAGCAGCGTAGCTACAAGGACTAGATCCGGCAATGAGCAGTTCTTC.

The chain carries TRBV13 and TRBJ2-7; TRBD1 matches at 7 bases. From germline, CDR1 is PRHDT and CDR2 FYEKMQ (reference sequence). Trimming at V came to 5 bases and at J to 1 base, leaving 5 bases not matched to a gene. The CDR3 extends over 14 amino acids. CDR3 sequence reads: CASSIRDSSYEQYF. As DNA, the CDR3 is TGTGCCAGCAGCATAAGGGACAGTTCCTACGAGCAGTACTTC. The entire variable domain, with the rest obtained from reference TRBV13 and TRBJ2-7, is as follows: AAGVIQSPRHLIKEKRETATLKCYPIPRHDTVYWYQQGPGQDPQFLISFYEKMQSDKGSIPDRFSAQQFSDYHSELNMSSLELGDSALYFCASSIRDSSYEQYFGPGTRLTVT.

The V gene is TRBV28, the J gene TRBJ1-1; D possibly corresponds to TRBD1 (5 bases). This CDR3 contains 15 residues. V lost 4 bases to trimming and J lost 3 bases, with 15 bases between them. CDR1 is MDHEN and CDR2 is SYDVKM in the germline V gene. This CDR3 is CASSSGLTMDTEAFF. The CDR3 DNA sequence: TGTGCCAGCAGTTCGGGACTGACAATGGACACTGAAGCTTTCTTT. Full variable domain (rest looked up from reference TRBV28 and TRBJ1-1): DVKVTQSSRYLVKRTGEKVFLECVQDMDHENMFWYRQDPGLGLRLIYFSYDVKMKEKGDIPEGYSVSREKKERFSLILESASTNQTSMYLCASSSGLTMDTEAFFGQGTRLTVV.

The rearrangement joins TRBV6-5 to TRBJ1-1, with 10 bases identical to TRBD1. The CDR3 runs 13 residues. V lost 6 bases to trimming and J lost 8 bases; unmatched junction nucleotides: 6. CDR1 is MNHEY, CDR2 SVGAGI, per germline. CDR3 in amino acids: CASSYGTGAEAFF. The CDR3 DNA is TGTGCCAGCAGCTACGGGACAGGGGCCGAAGCTTTCTTT.

CDR3 protein: CASRSSGYNEQFF. The CDR3 DNA is TGTGCCAGCAGATCTAGCGGCTACAATGAGCAGTTCTTC. This chain links TRBV6-5 with TRBJ2-1; 7 bases map to TRBD2. J lost 3 bases, V lost 6 bases, and 2 bases had no gene match. The CDR3 totals 13 residues. Germline loops: CDR1 MNHEY, CDR2 SVGAGI.

The V gene is TRBV18, the J gene TRBJ2-2, with TRBD2 identical over 14 bases. Unmatched junction bases numbered 4, after V lost 5 bases and J lost 2 bases. Germline-derived CDR1 and CDR2 are KGHSH and LQKENI. The CDR3 has 17 residues. The CDR3 loop reads CASSGLAGGLNTGELFF. CDR3 DNA: TGTGCCAGCTCAGGACTAGCGGGAGGTCTCAACACCGGGGAGCTGTTTTTT.

The J gene is TRBJ2-7, the V gene TRBV7-9, with 9 bases that match TRBD2. J was trimmed by 3 bases and V by 2 bases; bases with no gene match: 5. CDR1 is SEHNR, CDR2 FQNEAQ, per germline (reference sequence). This CDR3 is built from 15 residues. Written as DNA, the CDR3 is TGTGCCAGCAGCTTATCTAGCGGGACATACTACGAGCAGTACTTC. Protein product: CASSLSSGTYYEQYF.

This chain connects TRBV27 to TRBJ1-4, with 8 bases matching TRBD1. The CDR3 has 17 residues. The germline V gene has CDR1 MNHEY and CDR2 SMNVEV (reference sequence). V lost 6 bases, J lost 5 bases, and 14 bases stayed unmatched. For the CDR3, the DNA is TGTGCCAGCAGAAGGAGATCGCTACAGGGGGAAAATGAAAAACTGTTTTTT. Translating it yields CASRRRSLQGENEKLFF.

The chain carries TRBV6-5 and TRBJ2-1; no firm D call. Germline CDR1 reads MNHEY; CDR2 reads SVGAGI. Trimming took off 5 bases at V and 7 bases at J, with 18 bases between the two ends. The CDR3 spans 15 residues. The CDR3 here is CASSPAFSLMNEQFF. The CDR3 coding sequence is TGTGCCAGCAGTCCCGCCTTTAGTTTAATGAATGAGCAGTTCTTC.

The chain uses TRBV3-1 (or the pseudogene TRBV3-2) and TRBJ2-1, with 12 bases aligning to TRBD2. V lost 4 bases and J lost 7; bases outside the gene matches: 5. Per germline, CDR1 LGHDT and CDR2 YNNKEL (reference sequence). This CDR3 comprises 15 residues. CDR3 residues: CASSRLAGVNNEQFF. The DNA of the CDR3 is TGTGCCAGCAGCCGACTAGCGGGAGTTAATAATGAGCAGTTCTTC.

The chain carries TRBV2 and TRBJ2-5; 9 bases are shared with TRBD1. CDR1 is SNHLY and CDR2 is FYNNEI in the germline V gene. The CDR3 extends over 14 amino acids. After removal of 7 bases from V and 5 bases from J, the junction contained 8 bases not matched to a gene. CDR3 sequence reads: CASIKDRGGETQYF. CDR3 DNA: TGTGCCAGCATCAAGGACAGGGGAGGCGAGACCCAGTACTTC.

The chain recombines TRBV11-2 with TRBJ1-2; TRBD1 matches at 9 bases. V was clipped by 3 bases and J by 2 bases; unmatched bases: 4. Germline V CDR1 and CDR2: SGHAT, FQNNGV. CDR3 length: 15 amino acids. CDR3 region: CASSFGTGLNYGYTF. CDR3 bases: TGTGCCAGCAGCTTTGGGACAGGGTTAAACTATGGCTACACCTTC.

This CDR3 is CAWRVKRVGEKLFF. The CDR3 DNA is TGTGCCTGGAGGGTTAAGAGGGTTGGGGAAAAACTGTTTTTT. The chain uses TRBV30 and TRBJ1-4; no clear D gene. Trimming pared 3 bases from V and 8 bases from J, leaving 16 bases between. The CDR3 runs to 14 residues. The germline gives CDR1 GTSNPN, CDR2 SVGIG (reference sequence). Supplemented by reference TRBV30 and TRBJ1-4, the full variable domain reads SQTIHQWPATLVQPVGSPLSLECTVEGTSNPNLYWYRQAAGRGLQLLFYSVGIGQISSEVPQNLSASRPQDRQFILSSKKLLLSDSGFYLCAWRVKRVGEKLFFGSGTQLSVL.

The chain is built from TRBV28 and TRBJ2-1; 8 nucleotides match TRBD1. Unmatched junction bases numbered 7, after V lost 3 bases and J lost 6 bases. Germline values: CDR1 MDHEN, CDR2 SYDVKM. The CDR3 length is 15 residues. CDR3 nucleotides: TGTGCCAGCAGTTTGGCGGGACAGGACTTCAATGAGCAGTTCTTC. This codes for CASSLAGQDFNEQFF.

The rearrangement links TRBV28 to TRBJ2-4; the D is unclear. V dropped 2 bases and J dropped 3 bases, with 8 bases sitting between them. The length of the CDR3 is 14 residues. Germline V lookup: CDR1 MDHEN, CDR2 SYDVKM. CDR3 in amino acids: CASSLTLYKNIQYF. CDR3 nucleotide sequence: TGTGCCAGCAGTTTAACATTATACAAAAACATTCAGTACTTC.

The chain couples TRBV7-8 to TRBJ2-1; 13 bases fit TRBD2. The CDR3 has 15 amino acids. After removal of 6 bases from V and 7 bases from J, the junction contained 6 bases not matched to a gene. CDR1 is SGHVS, CDR2 FQNEAQ, per germline. The CDR3 protein is CASRRLAGGLNEQFF. CDR3 DNA: TGTGCCAGCAGACGACTAGCGGGAGGTTTGAATGAGCAGTTCTTC.

The chain links TRBV6-5 to TRBJ2-1; TRBD2 agrees at 12 bases. This CDR3 spans 15 amino acids. After removal of 5 bases from V and 6 bases from J, the junction contained 5 bases not matched to a gene. The germline V gene encodes CDR1 MNHEY and CDR2 SVGAGI. The CDR3 nucleotides are TGTGCCAGCAGTCGACTAGCGGGAGAAGGCAATGAGCAGTTCTTC. Its translation: CASSRLAGEGNEQFF.